A single sample is the source of the 6 T cell receptor beta chains below, sequenced in a study of T cell responses to AZD1222 COVID-19 vaccine (dated by TCRdb to the early 2020s). Library preparation employed the immunoSEQ multiplex PCR assay. TCRdb provides this immuneACCESS table in a form limited to in-frame rearrangements. Some clones are lacking; in checked studies, under half of them reflect an unresolved V gene, and why the rest are absent is not known. The sample table contains over 150,000 clones; only one count was recorded for just under 95% of them. The top ten constitute about 1.6% of the sample. The sample's time point, from its label and the paper: baseline before first vaccination. The material was peripheral blood, obtained on day 0 of AZD1222 vaccination. Receptors originate from an adult in good health.

The genes are TRBV5-1 and TRBJ2-7; 10 positions match TRBD2. The V segment lost 0 bases and the J segment 5 bases; nucleotides outside the gene matches: 8. There are 16 residues in the CDR3. In germline, CDR1 is SGHRS, CDR2 YFSETQ. Here the CDR3 reads CASSLARGSGRNEQYF. CDR3 coding DNA: TGCGCCAGCAGCTTGGCCCGGGGTAGCGGGAGGAACGAGCAGTACTTC.

The J gene is TRBJ1-5, the V gene TRBV4-1; TRBD1 might be the D (6 bases). Germline V lookup: CDR1 MGHRA, CDR2 YSYEKL. The CDR3 contains 15 residues. Trimming took off 6 bases at V and 0 bases at J, with 12 bases between the two ends. The CDR3: CASSPRDNSNQPQHF. The CDR3 DNA follows: TGCGCCAGCAGTCCCCGGGACAATAGCAATCAGCCCCAGCATTTT.

The chain combines TRBV29-1 with TRBJ1-1; 7 bases map to TRBD1. Germline V gene data show CDR1 as SQVTM and CDR2 as ANQGSEA. This CDR3 contains 12 residues. With 7 bases clipped from V and 6 bases from J, the junction kept 8 bases outside the gene matches. The DNA of the CDR3 is TGCAGCGGACAGGGTAGGAATCCTGAAGCTTTCTTT. It codes for CSGQGRNPEAFF.

The chain couples TRBV13 to TRBJ2-1, with 7 bases fitting TRBD1. Germline V gene lookup returns CDR1 PRHDT and CDR2 FYEKMQ (reference sequence). V lost 0 bases, J lost 8 bases, and 7 bases stayed unmatched. The CDR3 loop spans 15 amino acids. CDR3 nucleotides: TGTGCCAGCAGCTTAGGCCGAGAAGGGGGCGATGAGCAGTTCTTC. This encodes CASSLGREGGDEQFF. The full variable domain, completed using reference TRBV13 and TRBJ2-1, is AAGVIQSPRHLIKEKRETATLKCYPIPRHDTVYWYQQGPGQDPQFLISFYEKMQSDKGSIPDRFSAQQFSDYHSELNMSSLELGDSALYFCASSLGREGGDEQFFGPGTRLTVL.

The chain uses TRBV28 and TRBJ2-7; 8 nucleotides match TRBD1. The trim removed 3 bases at V and 2 bases at J, leaving 6 bases unmatched. Germline-derived CDR1 and CDR2 are MDHEN and SYDVKM. This CDR3 is 15 amino acids long. The CDR3 is CASSFRRDRTYEQYF. CDR3 sequence (DNA): TGTGCCAGCAGTTTTAGGCGGGACAGGACCTACGAGCAGTACTTC.

This chain connects TRBV12-3 or TRBV12-4 to TRBJ1-5; D not certain. The CDR3 runs to 13 residues. Trimming cost V 7 bases and J 3 bases, with 10 bases left between them. The CDR3 region is CASKNTHNQPQHF. The CDR3 nucleotides are TGTGCCAGCAAAAATACCCACAATCAGCCCCAGCATTTT.